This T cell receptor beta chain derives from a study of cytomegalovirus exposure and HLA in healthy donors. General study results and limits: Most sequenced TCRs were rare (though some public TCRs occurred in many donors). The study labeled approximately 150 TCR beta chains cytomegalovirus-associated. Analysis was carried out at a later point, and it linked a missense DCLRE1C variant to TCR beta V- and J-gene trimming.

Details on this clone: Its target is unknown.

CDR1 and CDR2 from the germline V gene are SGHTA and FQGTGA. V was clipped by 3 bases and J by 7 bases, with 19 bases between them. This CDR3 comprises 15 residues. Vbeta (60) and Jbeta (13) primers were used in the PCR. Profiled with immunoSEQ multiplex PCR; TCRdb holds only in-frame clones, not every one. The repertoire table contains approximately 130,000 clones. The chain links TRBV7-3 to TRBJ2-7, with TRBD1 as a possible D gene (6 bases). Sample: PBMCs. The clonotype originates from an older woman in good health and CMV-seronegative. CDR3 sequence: CASSLASGAYEEQYF. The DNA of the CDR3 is TGTGCCAGCAGCTTGGCGTCAGGGGCGTACGAGGAGCAGTACTTC. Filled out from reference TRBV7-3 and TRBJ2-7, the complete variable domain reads GAGVSQTPSNKVTEKGKYVELRCDPISGHTALYWYRQSLGQGPEFLIYFQGTGAADDSGLPNDRFFAVRPEGSVSTLKIQRTERGDSAVYLCASSLASGAYEEQYFGPGTRLTVT.